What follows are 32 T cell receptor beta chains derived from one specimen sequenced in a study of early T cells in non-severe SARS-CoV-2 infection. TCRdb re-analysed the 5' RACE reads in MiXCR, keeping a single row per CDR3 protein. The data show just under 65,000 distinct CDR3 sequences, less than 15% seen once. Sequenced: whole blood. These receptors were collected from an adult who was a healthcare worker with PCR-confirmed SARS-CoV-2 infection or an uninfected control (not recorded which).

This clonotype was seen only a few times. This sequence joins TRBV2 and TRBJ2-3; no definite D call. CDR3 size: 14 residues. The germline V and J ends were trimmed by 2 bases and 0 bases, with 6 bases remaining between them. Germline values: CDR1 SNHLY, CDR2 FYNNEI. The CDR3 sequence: CASSELASTDTQYF. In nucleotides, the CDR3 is TGTGCCAGCAGTGAACTGGCTAGCACAGATACGCAGTATTTT. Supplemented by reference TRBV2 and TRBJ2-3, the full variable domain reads EPEVTQTPSHQVTQMGQEVILRCVPISNHLYFYWYRQILGQKVEFLVSFYNNEISEKSEIFDDQFSVERPDGSNFTLKIRSTKLEDSAMYFCASSELASTDTQYFGPGTRLTVL.

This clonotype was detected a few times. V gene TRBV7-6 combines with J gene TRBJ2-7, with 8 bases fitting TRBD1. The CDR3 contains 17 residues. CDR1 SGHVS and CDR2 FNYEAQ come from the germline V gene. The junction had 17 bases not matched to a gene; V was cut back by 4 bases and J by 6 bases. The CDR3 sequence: CASSSASQGAQHPEQYF. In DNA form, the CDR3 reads TGTGCCAGCAGCTCGGCCAGCCAGGGGGCCCAACATCCCGAGCAGTACTTC. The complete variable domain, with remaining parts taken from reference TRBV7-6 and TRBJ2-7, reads GAGVSQSPRYKVTKRGQDVALRCDPISGHVSLYWYRQALGQGPEFLTYFNYEAQQDKSGLPNDRFSAERPEGSISTLTIQRTEQRDSAMYRCASSSASQGAQHPEQYFGPGTRLTVT.

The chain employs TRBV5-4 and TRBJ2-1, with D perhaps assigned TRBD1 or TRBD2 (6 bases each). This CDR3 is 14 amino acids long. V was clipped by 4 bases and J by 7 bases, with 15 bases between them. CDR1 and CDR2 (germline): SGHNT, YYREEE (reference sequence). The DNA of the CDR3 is TGTGCCAGCAGCCTAAGGGGGGCCGGTAATGAGCAGTTCTTC. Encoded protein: CASSLRGAGNEQFF.

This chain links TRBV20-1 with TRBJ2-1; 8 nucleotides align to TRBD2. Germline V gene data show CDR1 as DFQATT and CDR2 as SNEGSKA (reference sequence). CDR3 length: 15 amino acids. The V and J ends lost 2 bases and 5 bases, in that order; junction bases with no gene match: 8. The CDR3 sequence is CSARLWRGAHNEQFF. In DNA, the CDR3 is TGCAGTGCTAGATTGTGGCGGGGGGCCCACAATGAGCAGTTCTTC.

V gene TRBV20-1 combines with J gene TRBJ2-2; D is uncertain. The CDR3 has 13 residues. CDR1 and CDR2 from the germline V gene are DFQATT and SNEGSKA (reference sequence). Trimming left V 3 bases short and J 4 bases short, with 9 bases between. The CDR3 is CSASRLRTGELFF. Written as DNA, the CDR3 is TGCAGTGCTAGTCGACTGCGCACCGGGGAGCTGTTTTTT.

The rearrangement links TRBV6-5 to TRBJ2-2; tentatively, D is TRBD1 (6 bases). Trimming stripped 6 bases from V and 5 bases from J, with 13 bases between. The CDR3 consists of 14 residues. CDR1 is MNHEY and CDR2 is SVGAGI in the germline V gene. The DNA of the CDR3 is TGTGCCAGCAGACCTCAGGGGAGTACCGGGGAGCTGTTTTTT. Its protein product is CASRPQGSTGELFF.

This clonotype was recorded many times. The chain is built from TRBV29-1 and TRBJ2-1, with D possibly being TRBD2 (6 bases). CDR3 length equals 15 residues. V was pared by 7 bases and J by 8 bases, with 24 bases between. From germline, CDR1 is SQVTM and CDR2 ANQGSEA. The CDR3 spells CSAQGRTSRTHEQFF. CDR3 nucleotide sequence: TGCAGCGCCCAAGGGAGGACTTCCCGGACCCATGAGCAGTTCTTC.

The CDR3 DNA is TGTGCCAGCTCCCTTGACCAAGGCTACACCTTC. Protein sequence: CASSLDQGYTF. This chain joins TRBV18 and TRBJ1-2; D uncertain. There are 11 residues in the CDR3. V dropped 6 bases and J dropped 8 bases, with 10 bases sitting between them. The germline CDR1 and CDR2 sequences are KGHSH and LQKENI.

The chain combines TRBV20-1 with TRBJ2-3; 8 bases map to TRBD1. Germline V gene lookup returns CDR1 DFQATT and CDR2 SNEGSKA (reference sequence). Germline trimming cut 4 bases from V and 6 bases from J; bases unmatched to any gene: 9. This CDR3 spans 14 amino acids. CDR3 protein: CSATRQGMEDTQYF. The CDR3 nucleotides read TGCAGTGCTACCAGACAGGGGATGGAGGATACGCAGTATTTT.

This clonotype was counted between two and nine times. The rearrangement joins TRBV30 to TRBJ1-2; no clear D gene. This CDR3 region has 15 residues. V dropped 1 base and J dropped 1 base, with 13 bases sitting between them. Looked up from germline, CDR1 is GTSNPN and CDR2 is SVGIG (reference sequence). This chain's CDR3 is CAWSARRTYNYGYTF. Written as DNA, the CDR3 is TGTGCCTGGAGTGCCCGCCGGACTTATAACTATGGCTACACCTTC.

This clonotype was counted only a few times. The CDR3 is CASSLEAPGTDTQYF. For the CDR3, the DNA is TGCGCCAGCAGCTTGGAGGCCCCTGGCACAGATACGCAGTATTTT. The V and J genes are TRBV5-1 and TRBJ2-3; D is unclear. In germline, CDR1 is SGHRS, CDR2 YFSETQ. The CDR3 contains 15 residues. The germline V and J ends were trimmed by 0 bases and 1 base, with 9 bases remaining between them.

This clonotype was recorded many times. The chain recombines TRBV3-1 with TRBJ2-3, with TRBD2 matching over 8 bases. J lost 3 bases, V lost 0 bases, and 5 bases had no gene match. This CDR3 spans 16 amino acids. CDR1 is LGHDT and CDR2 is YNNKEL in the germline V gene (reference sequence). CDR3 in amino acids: CASSQEGGGQTDTQYF. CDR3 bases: TGTGCCAGCAGCCAAGAAGGCGGGGGGCAGACAGATACGCAGTATTTT.

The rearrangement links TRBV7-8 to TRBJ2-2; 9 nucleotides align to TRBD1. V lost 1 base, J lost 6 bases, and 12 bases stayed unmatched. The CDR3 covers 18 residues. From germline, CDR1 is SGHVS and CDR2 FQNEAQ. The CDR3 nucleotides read TGTGCCAGCAGCTTAGTGACAGGGGGGAATCACTTTCCCGGGGAGCTGTTTTTT. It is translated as CASSLVTGGNHFPGELFF.

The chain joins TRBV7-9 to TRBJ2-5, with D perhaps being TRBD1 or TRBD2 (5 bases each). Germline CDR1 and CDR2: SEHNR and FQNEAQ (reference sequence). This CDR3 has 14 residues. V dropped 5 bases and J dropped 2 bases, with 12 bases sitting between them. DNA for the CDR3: TGTGCCAGCAGCGTGCAGGGACCTCAAGAGACCCAGTACTTC. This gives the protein CASSVQGPQETQYF.

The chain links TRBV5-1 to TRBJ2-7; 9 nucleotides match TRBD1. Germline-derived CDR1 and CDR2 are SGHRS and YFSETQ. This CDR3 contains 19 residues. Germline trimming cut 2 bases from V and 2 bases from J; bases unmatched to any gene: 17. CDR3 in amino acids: CASSFNPWTGVRETYEQYF. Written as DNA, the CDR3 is TGCGCCAGCAGCTTTAATCCCTGGACAGGGGTAAGGGAAACCTACGAGCAGTACTTC.

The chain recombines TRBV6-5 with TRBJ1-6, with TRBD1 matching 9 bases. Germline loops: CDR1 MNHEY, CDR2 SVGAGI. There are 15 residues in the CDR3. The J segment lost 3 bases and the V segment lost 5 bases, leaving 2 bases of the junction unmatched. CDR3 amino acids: CASSPTGGYNSPLHF. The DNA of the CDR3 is TGTGCCAGCAGTCCGACAGGGGGCTATAATTCACCCCTCCACTTT.

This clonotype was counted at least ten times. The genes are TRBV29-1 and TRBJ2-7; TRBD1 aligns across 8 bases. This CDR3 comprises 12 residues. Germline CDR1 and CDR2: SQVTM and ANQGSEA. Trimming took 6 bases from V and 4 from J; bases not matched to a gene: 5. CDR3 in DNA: TGCAGCGTGGACGGACAGGGTTACGAGCAGTACTTC. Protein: CSVDGQGYEQYF.

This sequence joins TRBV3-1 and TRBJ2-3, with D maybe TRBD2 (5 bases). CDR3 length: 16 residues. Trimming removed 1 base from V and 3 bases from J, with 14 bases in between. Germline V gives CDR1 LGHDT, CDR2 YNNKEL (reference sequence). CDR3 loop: CASSQGPRPGTDTQYF. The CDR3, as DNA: TGTGCCAGCAGCCAAGGCCCCAGGCCGGGGACAGATACGCAGTATTTT.

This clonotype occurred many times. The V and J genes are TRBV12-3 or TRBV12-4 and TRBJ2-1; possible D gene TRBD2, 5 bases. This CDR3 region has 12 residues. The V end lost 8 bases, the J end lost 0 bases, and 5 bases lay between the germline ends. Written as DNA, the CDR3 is TGTGCCAGCGGGAGCTCCTACAATGAGCAGTTCTTC. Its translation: CASGSSYNEQFF.

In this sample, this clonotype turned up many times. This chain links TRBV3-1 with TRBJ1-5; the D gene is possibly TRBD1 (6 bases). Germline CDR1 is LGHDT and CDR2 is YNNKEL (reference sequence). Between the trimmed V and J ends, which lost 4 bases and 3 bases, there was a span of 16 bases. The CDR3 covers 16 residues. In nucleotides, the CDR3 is TGTGCCAGCAGCCCCTCCGGGACACCTAACAATCAGCCCCAGCATTTT. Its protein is CASSPSGTPNNQPQHF.

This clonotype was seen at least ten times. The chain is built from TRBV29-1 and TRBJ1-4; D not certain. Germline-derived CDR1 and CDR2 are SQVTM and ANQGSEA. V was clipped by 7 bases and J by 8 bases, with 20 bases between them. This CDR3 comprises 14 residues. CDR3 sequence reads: CSAHGPTTEEKLFF. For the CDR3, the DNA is TGCAGCGCCCACGGACCGACCACAGAGGAAAAACTGTTTTTT.

The CDR3 loop reads CASSSGPPYYEQYF. The CDR3, as DNA: TGTGCCAGCAGCTCCGGACCTCCCTACTACGAGCAGTACTTC. The chain couples TRBV6-2 or TRBV6-3 to TRBJ2-7; unclear D gene. CDR3 length: 14 residues. CDR1 is MNHEY, CDR2 SVGEGT, per germline. Trimming left V 6 bases short and J 3 bases short, with 15 bases between.

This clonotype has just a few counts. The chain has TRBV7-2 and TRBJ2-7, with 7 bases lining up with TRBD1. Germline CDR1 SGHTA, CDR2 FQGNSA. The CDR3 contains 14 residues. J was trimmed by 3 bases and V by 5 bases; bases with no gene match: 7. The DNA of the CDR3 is TGTGCCAGCAGCCCCCGGGACAGAAACTACGAGCAGTACTTC. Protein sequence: CASSPRDRNYEQYF.

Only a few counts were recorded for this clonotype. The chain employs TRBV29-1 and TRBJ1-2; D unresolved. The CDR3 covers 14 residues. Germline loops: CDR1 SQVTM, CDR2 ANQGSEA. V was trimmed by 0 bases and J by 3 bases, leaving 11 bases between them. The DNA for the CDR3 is TGCAGCGTTGAAGAGACATCTTCGGACTATGGCTACACCTTC. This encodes CSVEETSSDYGYTF.

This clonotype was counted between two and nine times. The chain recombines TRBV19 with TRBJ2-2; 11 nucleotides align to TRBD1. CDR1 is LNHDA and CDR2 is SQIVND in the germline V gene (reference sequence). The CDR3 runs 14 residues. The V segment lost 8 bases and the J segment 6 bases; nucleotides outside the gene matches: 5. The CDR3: CASRPGQGAGELFF. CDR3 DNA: TGTGCCAGTCGCCCGGGACAGGGGGCCGGGGAGCTGTTTTTT.

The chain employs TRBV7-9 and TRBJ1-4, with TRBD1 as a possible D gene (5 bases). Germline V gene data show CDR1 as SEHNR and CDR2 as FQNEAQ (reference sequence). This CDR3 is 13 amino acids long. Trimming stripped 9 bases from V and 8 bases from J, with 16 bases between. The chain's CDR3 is CASDSGGYEKLFF. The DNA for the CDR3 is TGTGCCAGTGATTCCGGGGGATACGAAAAACTGTTTTTT.

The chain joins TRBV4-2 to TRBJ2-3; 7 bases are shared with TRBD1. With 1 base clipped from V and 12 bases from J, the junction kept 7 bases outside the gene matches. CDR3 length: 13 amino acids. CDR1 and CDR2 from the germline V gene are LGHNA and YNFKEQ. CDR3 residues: CASSQGTGPNQYF. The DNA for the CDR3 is TGTGCCAGCAGCCAAGGGACAGGCCCCAATCAGTATTTT.

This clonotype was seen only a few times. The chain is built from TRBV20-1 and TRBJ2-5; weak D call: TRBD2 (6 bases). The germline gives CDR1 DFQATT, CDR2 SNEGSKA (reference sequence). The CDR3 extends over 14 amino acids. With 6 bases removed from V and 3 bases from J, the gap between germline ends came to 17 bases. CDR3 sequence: CSAIPGTLKETQYF. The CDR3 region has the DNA TGCAGTGCCATCCCCGGGACTCTAAAAGAGACCCAGTACTTC.

As DNA, the CDR3 is TGTGCCAGCAGCTTATCGGTCACCGGGGAGCTGTTTTTT. Translating gives CASSLSVTGELFF. The chain couples TRBV13 to TRBJ2-2; D call uncertain. The V end lost 2 bases, the J end lost 4 bases, and 5 bases lay between the germline ends. The CDR3 covers 13 residues. Germline loops: CDR1 PRHDT, CDR2 FYEKMQ (reference sequence).

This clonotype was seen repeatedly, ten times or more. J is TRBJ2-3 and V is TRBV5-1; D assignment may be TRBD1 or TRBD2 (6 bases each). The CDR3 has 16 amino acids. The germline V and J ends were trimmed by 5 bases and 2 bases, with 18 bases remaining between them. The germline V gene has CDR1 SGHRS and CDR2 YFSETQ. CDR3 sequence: CASSPYGGPTTDTQYF. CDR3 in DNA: TGCGCCAGCAGTCCCTACGGGGGCCCCACCACAGATACGCAGTATTTT.

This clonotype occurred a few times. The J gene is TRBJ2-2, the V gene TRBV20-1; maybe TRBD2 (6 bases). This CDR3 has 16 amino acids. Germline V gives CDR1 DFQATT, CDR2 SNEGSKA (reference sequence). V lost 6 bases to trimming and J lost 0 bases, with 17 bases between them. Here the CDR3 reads CSARREVTANTGELFF. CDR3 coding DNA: TGCAGTGCACGAAGGGAGGTGACCGCGAACACCGGGGAGCTGTTTTTT.

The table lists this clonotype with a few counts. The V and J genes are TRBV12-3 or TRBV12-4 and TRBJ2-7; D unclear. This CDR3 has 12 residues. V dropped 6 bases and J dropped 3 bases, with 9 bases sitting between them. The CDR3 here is CASSQGYYEQYF. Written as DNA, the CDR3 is TGTGCCAGCAGCCAAGGATACTACGAGCAGTACTTC.